Listed here is a single TCR beta chain. Its cognate antigen is unknown. This sample was included in a study of T cells after yellow fever vaccination. At the level of the study: Preparing low-cell-number fractions relied on SMART-Seq v4 Ultra Low Input. Study-level results: CD4 and CD8 compartments shared a small share of clonotypes.

Production of TCR cDNA was by 5'RACE template switching, which also added a universal primer site and UMIs. TCRdb recomputed calls from the 5' RACE reads with MiXCR, one row per CDR3 protein. This table holds 500,000 to 650,000 distinct CDR3 sequences, roughly 12% found once. This CDR3 contains 14 residues. Unmatched junction bases numbered 6, after V lost 8 bases and J lost 5 bases. Germline assignment: CDR1 SGHDN and CDR2 FVKESK. The specimen comprised PBMCs, sampled on the day of the yellow fever booster vaccination. The rearrangement joins TRBV14 to TRBJ2-3; 11 bases agree with TRBD2. The receptor was derived from a man in his thirties or forties who received the YFV17D yellow fever vaccine. CDR3 amino acids: CASSLAGVVDTQYF. The CDR3 DNA follows: TGTGCCAGCTCACTAGCGGGAGTGGTAGATACGCAGTATTTT.